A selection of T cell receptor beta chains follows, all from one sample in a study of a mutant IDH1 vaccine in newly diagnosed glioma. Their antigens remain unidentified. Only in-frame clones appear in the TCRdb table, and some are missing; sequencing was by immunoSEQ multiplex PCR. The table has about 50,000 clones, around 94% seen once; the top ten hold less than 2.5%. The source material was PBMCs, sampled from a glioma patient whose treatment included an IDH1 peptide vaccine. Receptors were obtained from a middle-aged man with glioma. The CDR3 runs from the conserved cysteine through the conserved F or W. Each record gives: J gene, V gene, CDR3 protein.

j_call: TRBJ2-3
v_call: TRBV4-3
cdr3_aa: CASSQDESRHADTQYF

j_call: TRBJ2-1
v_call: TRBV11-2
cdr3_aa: CASSSGGARTLAEQFF

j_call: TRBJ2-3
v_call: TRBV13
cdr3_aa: CASSLGHPGRRYTDTQYF

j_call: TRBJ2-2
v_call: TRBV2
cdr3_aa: CANLGEAGELFF

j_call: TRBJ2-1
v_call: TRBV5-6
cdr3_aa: CASSLRSGGGEGEQFF

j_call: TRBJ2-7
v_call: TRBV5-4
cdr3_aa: CASSILAGGTYEQYF

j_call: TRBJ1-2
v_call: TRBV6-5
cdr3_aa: CASSQQGLGGYTF

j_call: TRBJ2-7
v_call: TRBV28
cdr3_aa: CASSLVTERSTYEQYF

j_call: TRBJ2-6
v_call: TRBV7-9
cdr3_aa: CASSEGDRVRGANVLTF

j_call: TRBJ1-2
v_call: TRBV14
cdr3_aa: CASSRRVSLGYTF

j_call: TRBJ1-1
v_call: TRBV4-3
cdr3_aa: CASSQEGRTQAFF

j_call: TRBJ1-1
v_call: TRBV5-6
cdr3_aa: CASSPTGQGTEAFF

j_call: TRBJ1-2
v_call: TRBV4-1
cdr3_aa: CASRRIGQNRGYTF

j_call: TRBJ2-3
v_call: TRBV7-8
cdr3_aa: CASSLARLGDTQYF

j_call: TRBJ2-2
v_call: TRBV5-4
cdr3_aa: CASSLVSQGVGELFF

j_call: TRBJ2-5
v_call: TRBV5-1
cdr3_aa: CASSFGTGPQETQYF

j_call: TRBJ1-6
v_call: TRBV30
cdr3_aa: CAWAGTLNSPLHF

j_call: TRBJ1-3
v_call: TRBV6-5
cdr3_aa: CASSKGDRRNTIYF

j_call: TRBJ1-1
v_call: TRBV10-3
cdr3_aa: CAISESSVGTEAFF

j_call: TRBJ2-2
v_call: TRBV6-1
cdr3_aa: CASSEIGQNTGELFF

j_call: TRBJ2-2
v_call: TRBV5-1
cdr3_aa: CASSPMTSGRNTGELFF

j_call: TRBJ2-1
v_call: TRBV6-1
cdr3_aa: CASSEASRGSYNEQFF

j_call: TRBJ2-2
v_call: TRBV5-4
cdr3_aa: CASSLVQGAGELFF

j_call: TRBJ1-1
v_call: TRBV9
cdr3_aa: CASSVDPMNTEAFF

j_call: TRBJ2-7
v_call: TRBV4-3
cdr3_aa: CASSLKWDKSYEQYF

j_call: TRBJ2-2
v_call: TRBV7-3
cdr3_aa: CASSPGPENTGELFF